A selection of T cell receptor beta chains follows, all from one sample in a study of breast tumors, draining lymph nodes, adjacent tissues. TCRdb reprocessed the multiplex PCR reads via MiXCR and lists one record per CDR3 protein. The table lists over 200,000 distinct CDR3 sequences, under 40% of them singletons. What was sequenced was axillary lymph node tissue. Receptors originate from a female donor with breast cancer. Some clones in this sample may be carry-over from other donors' samples. The conserved cysteine and the conserved F or W are not part of the CDR3 here. The order of the fields is V gene, J gene, CDR3 protein.

TRBV6-5	TRBJ2-3	ASSSRQDTQY
TRBV20-1	TRBJ2-3	NARRTDTQY
TRBV7-2	TRBJ2-3	ASSPRLAGGLDTQY
TRBV5-4	TRBJ2-2	ATGAGELF
TRBV20-1	TRBJ2-1	SGTTSSGRRNEQF
TRBV18	TRBJ1-2	ASSRQGASYGYT
TRBV18	TRBJ2-3	ASSPPGSDTQY
TRBV20-1	TRBJ1-5	SARVPRGGSNQPQH
TRBV5-1	TRBJ2-5	ASTHGDSDQETQY
TRBV5-1	TRBJ1-4	ASKAGATNEKLF
TRBV12-5	TRBJ1-1	ASGRTGGFGTEAF
TRBV7-2	TRBJ2-7	ASSLAGLASEQY
TRBV5-1	TRBJ2-7	ASSLDSAISYEQY
TRBV6-2/TRBV6-3	TRBJ2-5	ASTGTQARTQY
TRBV5-1	TRBJ2-5	TSSPGLAGRWGKTQY
TRBV3-1	TRBJ2-2	ASRPPGLASGELF
TRBV20-1	TRBJ2-5	SASGTSGAQY